The 7 T cell receptor beta chains given below trace back to one sample, sequenced in a study of Tregs in tolerant kidney transplant recipients. Sequencing used immunoSEQ multiplex PCR; TCRdb keeps in-frame clones, though not all of them. The sample yields under 100,000 clones, 90% to 95% seen once. The sample taken for sequencing was CD8+ T cells from blood. These receptors all come from a human donor in good health.

V is TRBV7-9 and J is TRBJ2-2; 8 nucleotides align to TRBD1. Germline CDR1 is SEHNR and CDR2 is FQNEAQ (reference sequence). The CDR3 is 14 amino acids. The V gene end was trimmed by 7 bases and the J gene end by 7 bases; junction bases not matched to a gene: 8. CDR3: CASTAGGAVGELFF. The CDR3 coding sequence is TGTGCCAGCACCGCAGGGGGCGCGGTCGGGGAGCTGTTTTTT.

The chain links TRBV7-9 to TRBJ1-3; TRBD1 is a possible D gene (5 bases). CDR3 length equals 16 residues. Looked up from germline, CDR1 is SEHNR and CDR2 is FQNEAQ (reference sequence). V dropped 5 bases and J dropped 0 bases, with 14 bases sitting between them. CDR3 residues: CASSPPGGYSGNTIYF. The CDR3 bases are TGTGCCAGCAGCCCCCCGGGGGGGTACTCTGGAAACACCATATATTTT.

Only one count was recorded for this clone. This chain connects TRBV23-1 to TRBJ2-7; 10 bases are a match to TRBD1. TRBV23-1 is placed among ORFs of uncertain function. This CDR3 has 20 amino acids. Trimming at V came to 0 bases and at J to 5 bases, leaving 19 bases not matched to a gene. The DNA of the CDR3 is TGCGCCAGCAGTCAATCCGGGGGGCTGGACAGGGGGTTTTTGATGGACGAGCAGTACTTC. The encoded protein is CASSQSGGLDRGFLMDEQYF.

This chain joins TRBV19 and TRBJ2-7; either TRBD1 or TRBD2 may fit D (5 bases each). V was pared by 5 bases and J by 2 bases, with 16 bases between. The CDR3 is made up of 15 amino acids. Per the germline V gene, CDR1 is LNHDA and CDR2 is SQIVND (reference sequence). CDR3 bases: TGTGCCAGTAGTCTTATCGAGGGGACGGCCTACGAGCAGTACTTC. Encoded protein: CASSLIEGTAYEQYF.

The V gene is TRBV9, the J gene TRBJ1-5; the D is unclear. V was pared by 0 bases and J by 4 bases, with 8 bases between. Germline CDR1 and CDR2: SGDLS and YYNGEE. The CDR3 consists of 14 residues. CDR3: CASSVGSENQPQHF. The CDR3 bases are TGTGCCAGCAGCGTAGGGAGCGAAAATCAGCCCCAGCATTTT.

J is TRBJ2-5 and V is TRBV25-1, with D possibly TRBD1 on 7 matching bases. Germline CDR1 is MGHDK and CDR2 is SYGVNS. The V end was cut by 5 bases, the J end by 1 base, with 17 bases between. The CDR3 has 16 amino acids. The CDR3 protein is CASSFWGGTAQETQYF. The CDR3 nucleotides read TGTGCCAGCAGTTTCTGGGGCGGGACAGCCCAAGAGACCCAGTACTTC.

V and J are TRBV5-1 and TRBJ2-7; perhaps TRBD1 as D (7 bases). Germline assignment: CDR1 SGHRS and CDR2 YFSETQ. V lost 0 bases and J lost 3, with 16 bases in between. This CDR3 region has 16 residues. For the CDR3, the DNA is TGCGCCAGCAGCTTGGAACAGGGGACTCTCATCTACGAGCAGTACTTC. It is translated as CASSLEQGTLIYEQYF.